A selection of T cell receptor beta chains follows, all from one sample in a study of blood T cells in healthy people across ages. TCRdb used MiXCR to reprocess the 5' RACE reads, holding one entry per CDR3 protein. Of about 800,000 distinct CDR3 sequences in the sample, roughly 60% were seen once. The sequenced sample consisted of blood. The receptors stem from a young man in good health. Each CDR3 is given with its conserved first and last residue. Where a row states a size, it is once, few, many or the class of an expanded clone; other rows omit it.

J: TRBJ2-7
size: -
V: TRBV5-1
CDR3: CASSWDTGSPYEQYF

J: TRBJ1-5
size: -
V: TRBV6-6
CDR3: CASSPPPFQPQHF

J: TRBJ1-2
size: few
V: TRBV6-6
CDR3: CASSYLLARVHGYTF

J: TRBJ2-7
size: -
V: TRBV3-1
CDR3: CASTPTAGESSYEQYF

J: -
size: -
V: TRBV29-1
CDR3: CSVNSRGTGGYEQYF

J: TRBJ2-1
size: -
V: TRBV12-5
CDR3: CASGLDKTGQSEQFF

J: TRBJ2-6
size: few
V: TRBV6-2/TRBV6-3
CDR3: CASSYSRDSFSGANVLTF

J: TRBJ2-2
size: -
V: TRBV4-3
CDR3: CASSQDARPGGGELFF

J: TRBJ2-3
size: few
V: TRBV12-3/TRBV12-4
CDR3: CASTKIGANTDTQYF

J: TRBJ2-7
size: -
V: TRBV28
CDR3: CASRDRGGDKQYF

J: TRBJ2-3
size: few
V: TRBV20-1
CDR3: CSVTAFPFTDTQYF

J: TRBJ2-3
size: -
V: TRBV11-2
CDR3: CASSLRARGDTQYF

J: TRBJ2-5
size: few
V: TRBV20-1
CDR3: CSAASPGLIQETQYF

J: TRBJ1-2
size: -
V: TRBV9
CDR3: CASSVGSGSFYGYTF

J: TRBJ2-4
size: few
V: TRBV29-1
CDR3: CSVRAGGENIQYF

J: TRBJ1-6
size: -
V: TRBV6-5
CDR3: CASSYSRQARNSPLHF